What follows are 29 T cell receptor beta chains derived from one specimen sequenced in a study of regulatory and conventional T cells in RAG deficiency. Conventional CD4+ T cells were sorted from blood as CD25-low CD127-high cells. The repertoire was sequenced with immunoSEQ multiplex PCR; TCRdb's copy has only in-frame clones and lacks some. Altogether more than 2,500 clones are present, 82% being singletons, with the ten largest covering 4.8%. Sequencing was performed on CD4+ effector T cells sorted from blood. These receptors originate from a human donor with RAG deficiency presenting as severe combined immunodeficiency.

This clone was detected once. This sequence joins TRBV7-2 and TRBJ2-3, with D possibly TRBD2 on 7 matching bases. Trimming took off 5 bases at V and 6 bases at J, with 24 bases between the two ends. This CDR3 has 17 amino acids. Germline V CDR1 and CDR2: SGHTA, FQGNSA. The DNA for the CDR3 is TGTGCCAGCAGCCTGTGGGGCCCGGGGAGGGGGTCCGATACGCAGTATTTT. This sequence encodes CASSLWGPGRGSDTQYF.

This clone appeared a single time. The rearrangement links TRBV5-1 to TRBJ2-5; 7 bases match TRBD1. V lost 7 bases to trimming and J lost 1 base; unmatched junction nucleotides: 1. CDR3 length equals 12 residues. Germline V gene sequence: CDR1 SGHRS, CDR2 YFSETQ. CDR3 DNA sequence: TGCGCCAGCGGACAGGCCCAAGAGACCCAGTACTTC. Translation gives CASGQAQETQYF.

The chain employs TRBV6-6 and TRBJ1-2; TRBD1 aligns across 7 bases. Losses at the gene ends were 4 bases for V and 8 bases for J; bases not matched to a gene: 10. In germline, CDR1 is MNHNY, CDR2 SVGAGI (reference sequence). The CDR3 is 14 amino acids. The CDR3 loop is CASSSPQGYRGYTF. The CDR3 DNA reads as TGTGCCAGCAGTTCCCCACAGGGGTATCGAGGCTACACCTTC.

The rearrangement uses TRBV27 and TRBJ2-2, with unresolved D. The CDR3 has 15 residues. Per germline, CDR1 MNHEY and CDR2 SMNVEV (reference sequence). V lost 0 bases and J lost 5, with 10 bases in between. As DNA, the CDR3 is TGTGCCAGCAGTTTATCGCAGGCTTGGACCGGGGAGCTGTTTTTT. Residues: CASSLSQAWTGELFF.

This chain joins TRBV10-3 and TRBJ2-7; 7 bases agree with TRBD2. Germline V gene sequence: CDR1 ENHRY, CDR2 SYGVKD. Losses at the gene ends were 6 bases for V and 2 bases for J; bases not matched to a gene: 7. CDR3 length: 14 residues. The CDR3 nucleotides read TGTGCCATCAGGCGGGAGCTAGCTGCCTACGAGCAGTACTTC. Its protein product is CAIRRELAAYEQYF.

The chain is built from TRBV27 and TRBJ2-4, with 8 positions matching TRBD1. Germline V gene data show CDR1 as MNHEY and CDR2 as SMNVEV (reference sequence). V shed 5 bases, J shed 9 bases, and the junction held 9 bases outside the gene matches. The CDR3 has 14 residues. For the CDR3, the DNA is TGTGCCAGCAGTACAGGGGGAATTCGAACCATTCAGTACTTC. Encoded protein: CASSTGGIRTIQYF.

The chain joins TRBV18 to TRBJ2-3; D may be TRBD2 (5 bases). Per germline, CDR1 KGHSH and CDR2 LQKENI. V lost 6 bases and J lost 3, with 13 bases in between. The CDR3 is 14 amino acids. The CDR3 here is CASSPSGLTDTQYF. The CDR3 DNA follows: TGTGCCAGCTCCCCCTCTGGACTTACAGATACGCAGTATTTT.

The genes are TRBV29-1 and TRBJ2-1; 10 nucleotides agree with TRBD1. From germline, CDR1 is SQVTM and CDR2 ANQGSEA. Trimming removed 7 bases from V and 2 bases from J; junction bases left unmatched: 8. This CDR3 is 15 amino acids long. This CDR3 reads CSAASGQGAYNEQFF. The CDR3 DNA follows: TGCAGCGCCGCCTCCGGACAGGGGGCCTACAATGAGCAGTTCTTC.

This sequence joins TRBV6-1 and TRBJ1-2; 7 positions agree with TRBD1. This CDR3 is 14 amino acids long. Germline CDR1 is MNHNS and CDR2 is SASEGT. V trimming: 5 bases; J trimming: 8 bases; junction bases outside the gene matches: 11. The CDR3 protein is CASSSPQGYRGYTF. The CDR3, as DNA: TGTGCCAGCAGTTCCCCACAGGGGTATCGAGGCTACACCTTC.

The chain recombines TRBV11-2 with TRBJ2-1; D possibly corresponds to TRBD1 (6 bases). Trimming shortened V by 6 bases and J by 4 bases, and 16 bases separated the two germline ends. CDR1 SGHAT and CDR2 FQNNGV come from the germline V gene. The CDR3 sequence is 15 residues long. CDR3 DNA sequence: TGTGCCAGCAGGGAGAGGGGGTCAAGTTACAATGAGCAGTTCTTC. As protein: CASRERGSSYNEQFF.

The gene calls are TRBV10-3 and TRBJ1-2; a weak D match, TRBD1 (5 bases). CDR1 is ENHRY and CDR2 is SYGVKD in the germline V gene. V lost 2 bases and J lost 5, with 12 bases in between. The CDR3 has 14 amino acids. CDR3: CAISETSGGYGYTF. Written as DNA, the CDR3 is TGTGCCATCAGTGAGACTTCGGGGGGGTATGGCTACACCTTC.

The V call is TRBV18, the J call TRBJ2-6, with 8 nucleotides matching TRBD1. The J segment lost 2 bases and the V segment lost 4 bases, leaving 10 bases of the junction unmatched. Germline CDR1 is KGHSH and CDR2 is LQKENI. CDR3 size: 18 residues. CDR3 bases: TGTGCCAGCTCACGTCAGGACAGGGCGGGCGCTGGGGCCAACGTCCTGACTTTC. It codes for CASSRQDRAGAGANVLTF.

This CDR3 reads CASNSQTRASYGYTF. CDR3 in DNA: TGTGCCAGCAACTCCCAGACCAGGGCTTCCTATGGCTACACCTTC. This chain connects TRBV7-2 to TRBJ1-2, with D possibly TRBD1 on 5 matching bases. Per germline, CDR1 SGHTA and CDR2 FQGNSA. The V and J ends lost 7 bases and 4 bases respectively, with 19 bases between them. The CDR3 spans 15 residues.

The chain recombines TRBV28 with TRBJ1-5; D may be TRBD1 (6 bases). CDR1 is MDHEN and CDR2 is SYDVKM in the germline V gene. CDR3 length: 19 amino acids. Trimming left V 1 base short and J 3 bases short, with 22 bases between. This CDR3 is CASSLLREGGQPINQPQHF. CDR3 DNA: TGTGCCAGCAGTTTATTGAGGGAGGGGGGGCAACCTATCAATCAGCCCCAGCATTTT.

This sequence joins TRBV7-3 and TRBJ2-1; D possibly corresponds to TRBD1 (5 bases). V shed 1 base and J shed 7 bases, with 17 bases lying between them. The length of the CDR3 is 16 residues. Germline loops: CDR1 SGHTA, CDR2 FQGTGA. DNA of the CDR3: TGTGCCAGCAGCTTAATTCCTCGCAGGGAAGGAAATGAGCAGTTCTTC. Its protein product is CASSLIPRREGNEQFF.

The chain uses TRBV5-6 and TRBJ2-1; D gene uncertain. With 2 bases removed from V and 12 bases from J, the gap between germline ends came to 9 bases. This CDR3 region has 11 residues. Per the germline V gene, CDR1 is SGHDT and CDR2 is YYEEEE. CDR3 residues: CASSFRIGQFF. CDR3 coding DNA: TGTGCCAGCAGCTTTCGGATCGGGCAGTTCTTC.

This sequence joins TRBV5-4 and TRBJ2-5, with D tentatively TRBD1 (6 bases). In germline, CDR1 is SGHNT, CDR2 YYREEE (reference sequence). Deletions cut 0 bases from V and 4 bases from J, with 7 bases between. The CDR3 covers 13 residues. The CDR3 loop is CASSLGGRETQYF. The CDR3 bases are TGTGCCAGCAGCTTGGGGGGGCGAGAGACCCAGTACTTC. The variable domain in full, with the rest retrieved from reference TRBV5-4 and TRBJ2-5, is ETGVTQSPTHLIKTRGQQVTLRCSSQSGHNTVSWYQQALGQGPQFIFQYYREEENGRGNFPPRFSGLQFPNYSSELNVNALELDDSALYLCASSLGGRETQYFGPGTRLLVL.

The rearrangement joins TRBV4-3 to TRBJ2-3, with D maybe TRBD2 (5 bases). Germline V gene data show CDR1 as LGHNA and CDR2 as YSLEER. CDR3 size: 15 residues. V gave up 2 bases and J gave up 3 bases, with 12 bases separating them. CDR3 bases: TGCGCCAGCAGCCAACGGGATGTGGGGACAGATACGCAGTATTTT. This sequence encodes CASSQRDVGTDTQYF.

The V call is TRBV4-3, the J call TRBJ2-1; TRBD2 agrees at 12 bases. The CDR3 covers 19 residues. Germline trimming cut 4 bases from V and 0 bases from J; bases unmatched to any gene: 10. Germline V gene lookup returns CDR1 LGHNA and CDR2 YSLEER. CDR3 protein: CASSPPGLAGSYSYNEQFF. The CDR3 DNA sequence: TGCGCCAGCAGCCCCCCTGGACTAGCGGGATCTTACTCCTACAATGAGCAGTTCTTC.

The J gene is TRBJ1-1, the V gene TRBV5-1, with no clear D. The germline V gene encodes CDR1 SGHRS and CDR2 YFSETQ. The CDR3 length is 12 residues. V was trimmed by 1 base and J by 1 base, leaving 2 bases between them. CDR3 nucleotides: TGCGCCAGCAGCTTGCAGAACACTGAAGCTTTCTTT. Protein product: CASSLQNTEAFF. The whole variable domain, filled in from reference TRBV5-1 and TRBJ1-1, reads KAGVTQTPRYLIKTRGQQVTLSCSPISGHRSVSWYQQTPGQGLQFLFEYFSETQRNKGNFPGRFSGRQFSNSRSEMNVSTLELGDSALYLCASSLQNTEAFFGQGTRLTVV.

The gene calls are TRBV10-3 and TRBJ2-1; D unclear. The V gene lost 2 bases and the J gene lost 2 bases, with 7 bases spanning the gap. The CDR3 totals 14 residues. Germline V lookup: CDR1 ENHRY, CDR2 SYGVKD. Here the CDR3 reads CAISEEAAYNEQFF. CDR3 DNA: TGTGCCATCAGTGAGGAGGCAGCCTACAATGAGCAGTTCTTC.

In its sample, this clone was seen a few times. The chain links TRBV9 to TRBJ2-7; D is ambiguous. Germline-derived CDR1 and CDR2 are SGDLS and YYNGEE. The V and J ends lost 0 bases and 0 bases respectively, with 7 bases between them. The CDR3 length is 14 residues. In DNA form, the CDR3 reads TGTGCCAGCAGCGTAGTAGGCAACTCCTACGAGCAGTACTTC. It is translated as CASSVVGNSYEQYF. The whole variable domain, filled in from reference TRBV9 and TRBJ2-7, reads DSGVTQTPKHLITATGQRVTLRCSPRSGDLSVYWYQQSLDQGLQFLIQYYNGEERAKGNILERFSAQQFPDLHSELNLSSLELGDSALYFCASSVVGNSYEQYFGPGTRLTVT.

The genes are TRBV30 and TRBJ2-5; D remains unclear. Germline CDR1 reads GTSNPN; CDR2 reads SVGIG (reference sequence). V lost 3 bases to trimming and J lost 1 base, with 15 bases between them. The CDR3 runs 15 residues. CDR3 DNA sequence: TGTGCCTGGAGCCCCGGACCGTCTTCCCAAGAGACCCAGTACTTC. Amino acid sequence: CAWSPGPSSQETQYF.

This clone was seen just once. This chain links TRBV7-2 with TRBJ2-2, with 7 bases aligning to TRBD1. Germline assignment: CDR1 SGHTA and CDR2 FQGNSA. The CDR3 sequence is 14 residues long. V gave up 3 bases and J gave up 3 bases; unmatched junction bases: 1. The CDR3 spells CASSFDRDTGELFF. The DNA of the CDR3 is TGTGCCAGCAGCTTCGACAGGGACACCGGGGAGCTGTTTTTT.

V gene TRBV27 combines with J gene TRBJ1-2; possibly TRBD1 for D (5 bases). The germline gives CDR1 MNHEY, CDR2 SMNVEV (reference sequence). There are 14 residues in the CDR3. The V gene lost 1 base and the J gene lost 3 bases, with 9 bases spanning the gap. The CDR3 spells CASSLFKGHYGYTF. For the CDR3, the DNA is TGTGCCAGCAGTTTATTCAAGGGACACTATGGCTACACCTTC.

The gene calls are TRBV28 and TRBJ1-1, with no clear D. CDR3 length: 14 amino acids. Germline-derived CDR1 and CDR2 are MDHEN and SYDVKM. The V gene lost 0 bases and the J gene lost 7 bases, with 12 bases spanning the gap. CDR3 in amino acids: CASSLCPRECEAFF. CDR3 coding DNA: TGTGCCAGCAGTTTATGCCCCCGGGAATGTGAAGCTTTCTTT.

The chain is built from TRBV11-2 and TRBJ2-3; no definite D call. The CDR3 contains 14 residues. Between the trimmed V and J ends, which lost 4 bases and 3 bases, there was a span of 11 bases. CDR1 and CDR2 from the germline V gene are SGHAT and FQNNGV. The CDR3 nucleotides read TGTGCCAGCAGCTCGGACGGCGTTACAGATACGCAGTATTTT. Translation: CASSSDGVTDTQYF.

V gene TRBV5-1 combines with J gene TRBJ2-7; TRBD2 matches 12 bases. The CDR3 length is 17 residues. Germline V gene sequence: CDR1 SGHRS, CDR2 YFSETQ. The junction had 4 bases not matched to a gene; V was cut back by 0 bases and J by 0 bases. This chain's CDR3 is CASSLDGLAGFSYEQYF. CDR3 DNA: TGCGCCAGCAGCTTGGATGGACTAGCGGGGTTCTCCTACGAGCAGTACTTC.

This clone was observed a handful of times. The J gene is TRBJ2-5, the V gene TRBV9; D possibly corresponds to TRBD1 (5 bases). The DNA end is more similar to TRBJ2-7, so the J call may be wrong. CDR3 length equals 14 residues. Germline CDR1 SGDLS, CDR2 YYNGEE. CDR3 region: CASSVEGIRDEQYF. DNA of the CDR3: TGTGCCAGCAGCGTAGAGGGGATAAGGGACGAGCAGTACTTC.